This TCR beta chain was obtained from a study of blood T cell repertoires in COVID-19. Study at large: COVID-19 samples from acute and convalescent phases originated in the United States, Italy and Spain.

Trimming took 3 bases from V and 5 from J, leaving 17 bases between them. The CDR3 spans 15 residues. Germline V gene sequence: CDR1 SGHRS, CDR2 YFSETQ. TCRdb keeps only in-frame clones here, not all; method: immunoSEQ multiplex PCR. The sample carries roughly 81,000 clones, about four fifths recorded once. This clonotype was sampled from a man between 60 and 75 years old with acute or convalescent COVID-19. The specimen sequenced was peripheral blood. V usage is TRBV5-1 and J usage is TRBJ1-2, with D maybe TRBD1 (5 bases). Here the CDR3 reads CASSSGTSAGYGYTF. CDR3 DNA sequence: TGCGCCAGCAGCTCTGGGACTTCGGCGGGGTATGGCTACACCTTC.